This T cell receptor beta chain is from a study of shared clonotypes between healthy human individuals. Points from the study as a whole: Naive subsets generally exceeded memory subsets in estimated richness.

Trimming cost V 4 bases and J 1 base; bases outside gene matches: 18. The CDR3 contains 20 residues. CDR1 and CDR2 (germline): SGHRS, YFSETQ. The data were produced by immunoSEQ multiplex PCR, yet TCRdb's version contains in-frame clones alone and is incomplete. The data contain a few million clones, around 93% of them seen just once; the ten biggest clones take up approximately 1.6%. Terminally differentiated effector memory CD45RA+ cells were left out of the naive CD8 fraction, which was CD45RO-negative and positively selected for CCR7. The donors were all Caucasian adults (living in Nashville, Tennessee). Details on this clone: Its matching antigen is unknown.

The sequencing sample was made of naive CD8+ T cells from PBMCs. This clonotype was obtained from a man aged 18 to 35 in good health. Some clones in this sample may be carry-over from other donors' samples. V and J are TRBV5-1 and TRBJ2-2; TRBD1 aligns across 8 bases. The chain's CDR3 is CASSGWTGPYPTRNTGELFF. CDR3 nucleotides: TGCGCCAGCAGCGGCTGGACAGGGCCTTACCCAACCAGGAACACCGGGGAGCTGTTTTTT.